These T cell receptor beta chains were read from a single sample in a study of blood T cell repertoires in COVID-19. TCRdb keeps only in-frame clones here, not all; method: immunoSEQ multiplex PCR. Of over 150,000 clones detected, approximately 88% appear once; the ten largest clones hold 2.5% to 3.5%. The sequencing sample was made of peripheral blood. These TCRs come from a woman aged 55-70 years with acute or convalescent COVID-19. CDR3s include the opening cysteine and the closing phenylalanine or tryptophan. D genes are given only for firm matches. Only some rows state a clone size, as once, few, many or a class for expanded clones.

>TRBJ1-5|TRBV11-2|.|TRBD1|15
CASSWGTGRGQPQHF
TGTGCCAGCAGCTGGGGGACAGGTCGAGGTCAGCCCCAGCATTTT
>TRBJ2-7|TRBV28|.|.|12
CASSLLGREQYF
TGTGCCAGCAGTTTACTGGGGCGCGAGCAGTACTTC
>TRBJ2-3|TRBV4-2|once|TRBD2|14
CASSTRLAGGSLYF
TGTGCCAGCAGCACCCGACTAGCGGGGGGGTCGCTGTATTTT
>TRBJ1-1|TRBV12-5|.|TRBD1|13
CASGLAGGLKAFF
TGTGCTAGTGGTTTGGCAGGGGGTTTGAAGGCTTTCTTT
>TRBJ1-2|TRBV19|few|.|12
CASSRDFYGYTF
TGTGCCAGTAGCCGAGATTTCTATGGCTACACCTTC
>TRBJ2-3|TRBV5-5|.|.|13
CASSLAGTDTQYF
TGTGCCAGCAGCTTGGCCGGCACAGATACGCAGTATTTT
>TRBJ2-1|TRBV7-2|once|.|14
CASSPDRSSDEQFF
TGTGCCAGCAGCCCGGACAGAAGCTCCGATGAGCAGTTCTTC
>TRBJ1-4|TRBV4-3|.|TRBD1|16
CASSQAAGGADEKLFF
TGCGCCAGCAGCCAAGCCGCAGGGGGCGCCGATGAAAAACTGTTTTTT
>TRBJ1-2|TRBV9|.|.|15
CASSDRDGSNYGYTF
TGTGCCAGCAGCGACAGGGACGGTTCTAACTATGGCTACACCTTC
>TRBJ2-5|TRBV4-2|few|.|13
CASSQDGGETQYF
TGTGCCAGCAGCCAAGATGGAGGGGAGACCCAGTACTTC
>TRBJ2-7|TRBV28|.|TRBD1|14
CASRPLQGRGEQYF
TGTGCCAGCAGACCATTACAGGGGAGAGGGGAGCAGTACTTC
>TRBJ1-4|TRBV5-1|.|.|14
CASRITGLGEKLFF
TGCGCCAGCAGAATCACAGGGCTTGGTGAAAAACTGTTTTTT
>TRBJ2-2|TRBV30|few|.|15
CAWRGGRTNTGELFF
TGTGCCTGGAGGGGGGGACGAACAAACACCGGGGAGCTGTTTTTT
>TRBJ1-4|TRBV28|.|.|17
CASSSGGHQRTNEKLFF
TGTGCCAGCAGTTCTGGGGGACACCAAAGAACTAATGAAAAACTGTTTTTT
>TRBJ2-5|TRBV9|.|.|16
CASSLTPWGPEETQYF
TGTGCCAGCAGCCTTACCCCATGGGGGCCCGAAGAGACCCAGTACTTC
>TRBJ1-2|TRBV10-1|.|.|13
CASSESISYGYTF
TGCGCCAGCAGTGAGTCGATCAGCTATGGCTACACCTTC
>TRBJ2-5|TRBV11-2|.|TRBD1|15
CASSPARTGQETQYF
TGTGCCAGCAGCCCCGCCCGGACAGGGCAAGAGACCCAGTACTTC
>TRBJ2-7|TRBV6-6|.|.|14
CASSYSGSFYEQYF
TGTGCCAGCAGTTACTCCGGGAGCTTTTACGAGCAGTACTTC
>TRBJ1-1|TRBV5-1|.|.|14
CASSLGTLNTEAFF
TGCGCCAGCAGCTTGGGTACACTGAACACTGAAGCTTTCTTT
>TRBJ1-2|TRBV5-6|.|TRBD1|16
CASSLPPGQGRRGYTF
TGTGCCAGCAGCTTACCCCCGGGACAGGGGAGACGTGGCTACACCTTC
>TRBJ1-1|TRBV4-1|.|.|15
CASSPQAGGNTEAFF
TGCGCCAGCAGCCCCCAGGCGGGGGGGAACACTGAAGCTTTCTTT
>TRBJ2-7|TRBV5-1|.|.|14
CASSLEGDSYEQYF
TGCGCCAGCAGCTTGGAGGGGGACTCCTACGAGCAGTACTTC
>TRBJ2-2|TRBV27|.|.|14
CASSLYSNTGELFF
TGTGCCAGCAGTTTATACTCAAACACCGGGGAGCTGTTTTTT
>TRBJ1-1|TRBV6-2/TRBV6-3|.|.|15
CASSYSGGGETEAFF
TGTGCCAGCAGTTACTCAGGGGGAGGGGAAACTGAAGCTTTCTTT
>TRBJ2-2|TRBV6-4|.|.|13
CASSAGETGELFF
TGTGCCAGCAGTGCCGGGGAGACCGGGGAGCTGTTTTTT
>TRBJ2-3|TRBV4-2|.|TRBD2|17
CASSQVSGGVSTDTQYF
TGTGCCAGCAGCCAAGTGAGCGGGGGGGTTAGCACAGATACGCAGTATTTT